This TCR beta chain was recorded in a study of cytomegalovirus exposure and HLA in healthy donors. As to this clone: Its target is unknown.

Study-wide results and caveats: Presence/absence comparisons presumed near-even sequencing depth among donors. Most TCR beta V segments were productive about 87% or about 30% of the time in an earlier analysis.

Vbeta (60) and Jbeta (13) primers were used in the PCR. Here immunoSEQ multiplex PCR was the method, and the copy in TCRdb shows in-frame clones only, minus some. Among around 100,000 clones listed, approximately 66% were seen once. The specimen sequenced was PBMCs. The TCR was taken from a man between 35 and 55 years old in good health and CMV-seropositive.

Here the CDR3 DNA reads TGCGCCAGCACCAGGACTAGCGGCCAAGAGACCCAGTACTTC. Translation gives CASTRTSGQETQYF. The rearrangement joins TRBV10-1 to TRBJ2-5; 10 bases agree with TRBD2. CDR1 WNHNN and CDR2 SYGVQD come from the germline V gene (reference sequence). This CDR3 comprises 14 residues. Trimming removed 7 bases from V and 1 base from J; junction bases left unmatched: 3.